This TCR beta chain was sequenced for a study of T-cell reconstitution after alpha-beta-depleted transplantation in children. Germline V gene lookup returns CDR1 SQVTM and CDR2 ANQGSEA. The CDR3 contains 15 residues. Trimming took 6 bases from V and 7 from J; bases not matched to a gene: 13. This clonotype was seen repeatedly, ten times or more. Molecular barcoding with unique molecular identifiers was used for the TCRbeta library. TCRdb reprocessed the PCR reads via MiXCR and lists one record per CDR3 protein. This sample yields around 440,000 distinct CDR3 sequences, of which roughly a tenth are seen a single time; around 2% belongs to the top ten.

This TCR came from a child aged 2-15 years with inherited bone marrow failure, due to receive a stem cell transplant. The sample here was PBMCs, taken before TCRalphabeta/CD19-depleted stem cell transplant. This chain links TRBV29-1 with TRBJ2-1; 9 nucleotides line up with TRBD1. CDR3 residues: CSVGQGWVYVNEQFF. In nucleotides, the CDR3 is TGCAGCGTGGGACAGGGATGGGTATATGTTAATGAGCAGTTCTTC.